The clone carrying this TCR beta chain was detected a few times. The antigen is not known. The data belong to a study of T cell repertoires in cytomegalovirus infection. Study overall: The authors used CMV epitopes that were HLA-C-restricted (recently identified) and HLA-B-restricted (well studied). CMV infection together with matching HLA type was indicated by public TCR beta signatures.

TCRdb re-called the reads with MiXCR, one entry per CDR3 protein. Of roughly 100,000 distinct CDR3 sequences listed, roughly 39% are singletons. The germline gives CDR1 SGHTA, CDR2 FQGNSA. Trimming took 5 bases from V and 7 from J, leaving 14 bases between them. This CDR3 has 14 residues. Overall study results and limits: In two of eight donors, the top clonotype was HLA-C-restricted CMV-specific. Totalled public TCR beta family frequency picked out people who carried CMV plus the relevant HLA.

The sample consisted of CD8+ T cells from cultured PBMCs, taken from culture after CMV antigen stimulation. The chain has TRBV7-2 and TRBJ2-2; perhaps TRBD2 as D (6 bases). This clonotype originated in a human donor in good health (CMV status not recorded). Some clones in this sample may be carry-over from other donors' samples. CDR3 sequence reads: CASSAGTGGGELFF. The CDR3 nucleotides are TGTGCCAGCAGCGCGGGCACCGGGGGCGGGGAGCTGTTTTTT.